This entry lists 10 T cell receptor beta chains sequenced from one sample in a study of shared clonotypes between healthy human individuals. TCRdb keeps only in-frame clones here, not all; method: immunoSEQ multiplex PCR. The sample holds around 940,000 clones, about three quarters seen once. Specimen: memory CD4+ T cells sorted from blood. Subset reported: CD45RA-negative fraction. The receptors come from a young man in good health.

The rearrangement joins TRBV4-2 to TRBJ2-3, with 10 bases identical to TRBD2. CDR1 and CDR2 (germline): LGHNA, YNFKEQ. V was pared by 0 bases and J by 3 bases, with 9 bases of the junction left unmatched. The CDR3 sequence is 18 residues long. The CDR3 sequence is CASSQDTSGAGGTDTQYF. CDR3 sequence (DNA): TGTGCCAGCAGCCAAGATACTAGCGGGGCGGGTGGTACAGATACGCAGTATTTT.

The chain employs TRBV14 and TRBJ2-2; the D is unclear. Looked up from germline, CDR1 is SGHDN and CDR2 is FVKESK. CDR3 length: 14 residues. V was cut by 4 bases and J by 4 bases, with 10 bases left in between. The CDR3 here is CASSLRAVTGELFF. In nucleotides, the CDR3 is TGTGCCAGCAGCCTCCGGGCGGTCACCGGGGAGCTGTTTTTT.

The rearrangement links TRBV20-1 to TRBJ2-7; no definite D call. From germline, CDR1 is DFQATT and CDR2 SNEGSKA (reference sequence). CDR3 length: 11 amino acids. V shed 3 bases and J shed 5 bases, with 8 bases lying between them. The CDR3 nucleotides are TGCAGTGCTAGCCTAGACCACGAGCAGTACTTC. Translating gives CSASLDHEQYF.

The J gene is TRBJ2-3, the V gene TRBV18; TRBD2 agrees at 16 bases. CDR3 length: 16 amino acids. Germline V CDR1 and CDR2: KGHSH, LQKENI. The J segment lost 6 bases and the V segment lost 3 bases, leaving 3 bases of the junction unmatched. Here the CDR3 reads CASSPGTSGGADTQYF. In DNA form, the CDR3 reads TGTGCCAGCTCACCCGGGACTAGCGGGGGGGCCGATACGCAGTATTTT.

This clone showed up just a few times. Other nucleotide sequences from this sample produce the same CDR3. The chain employs TRBV7-9 and TRBJ2-7; the D gene is possibly TRBD2 (5 bases). In germline, CDR1 is SEHNR, CDR2 FQNEAQ (reference sequence). The CDR3 covers 14 residues. With 5 bases removed from V and 1 base from J, the gap between germline ends came to 12 bases. The CDR3 protein is CASSPPGSSYEQYF. Here the CDR3 DNA reads TGTGCCAGCAGCCCACCGGGGTCGTCCTACGAGCAGTACTTC. Full variable domain (missing parts from reference TRBV7-9 and TRBJ2-7): DTGVSQNPRHKITKRGQNVTFRCDPISEHNRLYWYRQTLGQGPEFLTYFQNEAQLEKSRLLSDRFSAERPKGSFSTLEIQRTEQGDSAMYLCASSPPGSSYEQYFGPGTRLTVT.

The rearrangement uses TRBV27 and TRBJ2-3, with TRBD2 matching over 9 bases. The CDR3 is 18 residues long. Germline V lookup: CDR1 MNHEY, CDR2 SMNVEV (reference sequence). Germline trimming cut 5 bases from V and 5 bases from J; bases unmatched to any gene: 17. CDR3 sequence reads: CASSPLTLSGRRGDTQYF. Here the CDR3 DNA reads TGTGCCAGCAGTCCCCTCACCCTTAGCGGGAGACGGGGAGATACGCAGTATTTT.

The chain has TRBV5-6 and TRBJ2-3; 9 bases match TRBD2. This CDR3 has 15 residues. Trimming at V came to 4 bases and at J to 3 bases, leaving 6 bases not matched to a gene. Germline V gene lookup returns CDR1 SGHDT and CDR2 YYEEEE. CDR3 coding DNA: TGTGCCAGCAGCAAGCTAGCGGGATATACAGATACGCAGTATTTT. Translation: CASSKLAGYTDTQYF.

This chain joins TRBV27 and TRBJ1-1; possibly TRBD1 for D (5 bases). The CDR3 extends over 14 amino acids. Trimming left V 4 bases short and J 12 bases short, with 21 bases between. CDR1 and CDR2 from the germline V gene are MNHEY and SMNVEV (reference sequence). CDR3: CASSSRGVRMGTFF. As DNA, the CDR3 is TGTGCCAGCAGTTCACGGGGGGTACGGATGGGAACTTTCTTT.

The rearrangement joins TRBV5-1 to TRBJ2-7; D call uncertain. Trimming pared 0 bases from V and 2 bases from J, leaving 9 bases between. This CDR3 is 14 amino acids long. The germline V gene has CDR1 SGHRS and CDR2 YFSETQ. The CDR3 sequence: CASSLEFVTYEQYF. The DNA for the CDR3 is TGCGCCAGCAGCTTGGAGTTCGTCACCTACGAGCAGTACTTC.

This chain links TRBV5-1 with TRBJ2-1; 9 bases match TRBD1. With 4 bases clipped from V and 3 bases from J, the junction kept 5 bases outside the gene matches. The CDR3 is 15 residues long. Germline values: CDR1 SGHRS, CDR2 YFSETQ. In nucleotides, the CDR3 is TGCGCCAGCAGCCCAGGGACAGGGTTCTACAATGAGCAGTTCTTC. This encodes CASSPGTGFYNEQFF.